The 20 T cell receptor beta chains presented below share a single source sample, sequenced in a study of T cells in Graves' hyperthyroidism and ophthalmopathy. TCR beta CDR3 region amplification was performed from RNA transcripts. Researchers ran a first-round RT-PCR on the TCR CDR3 using the HTBI primer set. One entry per CDR3 protein results from TCRdb running MiXCR on the multiplex PCR reads. This table holds about 480,000 distinct CDR3 sequences, around a quarter found once. The material sequenced was blood. Every receptor here comes from a young woman with Graves' ophthalmopathy.

This clonotype was seen just once. The chain links TRBV20-1 to TRBJ1-3; TRBD1 is a possible D gene (5 bases). V dropped 0 bases and J dropped 6 bases, with 12 bases sitting between them. Germline V gives CDR1 DFQATT, CDR2 SNEGSKA (reference sequence). The CDR3 loop spans 14 amino acids. The CDR3 sequence: CSARDSAGTNTIYF. The CDR3 nucleotides are TGCAGTGCTAGAGATTCTGCAGGGACAAACACCATATATTTT.

This clonotype was observed at least ten times. The chain carries TRBV6-1 and TRBJ1-5; D remains unclear. Deletions cut 6 bases from V and 0 bases from J, with 12 bases between. The germline V gene encodes CDR1 MNHNS and CDR2 SASEGT. The CDR3 is 15 residues long. The CDR3 loop reads CASRPDGNSNQPQHF. CDR3 in DNA: TGTGCCAGCAGACCGGACGGGAATAGCAATCAGCCCCAGCATTTT.

This rearrangement joins TRBV24-1 to TRBJ1-5; D unclear. The germline V gene encodes CDR1 KGHDR and CDR2 SFDVKD. This CDR3 region has 15 residues. V was shortened by 2 bases and J by 5 bases, with 12 bases between the two germline ends. CDR3 sequence: CATSDSRTAYQPQHF. The CDR3 DNA sequence: TGTGCCACCAGTGATTCCCGGACTGCCTATCAGCCCCAGCATTTT.

This CDR3 reads CASSLGTRDSSYEQYF. DNA of the CDR3: TGCGCCAGCAGCTTGGGCACCCGGGACAGCTCCTACGAGCAGTACTTC. The V and J genes are TRBV5-1 and TRBJ2-7; TRBD1 agrees at 7 bases. This CDR3 is built from 16 residues. Looked up from germline, CDR1 is SGHRS and CDR2 is YFSETQ. J lost 0 bases, V lost 0 bases, and 6 bases had no gene match.

This clonotype has a handful of counts. The rearrangement uses TRBV7-8 and TRBJ1-5, with TRBD1 as a possible D gene (6 bases). The V and J ends lost 3 bases and 4 bases respectively, with 16 bases between them. The CDR3 covers 16 residues. The V gene's germline CDR1 is SGHVS and CDR2 FQNEAQ. CDR3 loop: CASSLDRQDPNQPQHF. CDR3 coding DNA: TGTGCCAGCAGCTTGGATAGACAGGACCCAAATCAGCCCCAGCATTTT.

This clonotype has only a few counts. The chain joins TRBV28 to TRBJ2-3, with D perhaps TRBD1 or TRBD2 (5 bases each). This CDR3 has 15 amino acids. Deletions cut 6 bases from V and 4 bases from J, with 17 bases between. Per the germline V gene, CDR1 is MDHEN and CDR2 is SYDVKM. This chain's CDR3 is CASSQDFQGPDTQYF. The CDR3 DNA reads TGTGCCAGCAGCCAAGATTTCCAGGGACCAGATACGCAGTATTTT.

This clonotype was recorded many times. V gene TRBV11-3 combines with J gene TRBJ1-2; the D gene is possibly TRBD1 (6 bases). Germline V gene lookup returns CDR1 SGHNT and CDR2 YENEEA. Deletions cut 3 bases from V and 4 bases from J, with 12 bases between. CDR3 length: 14 residues. CDR3 sequence (DNA): TGTGCCAGCAGCTTCGGGAACAGGGTCTATGGCTACACCTTC. As protein: CASSFGNRVYGYTF. Full variable domain (remainder filled in from reference TRBV11-3 and TRBJ1-2): EAGVVQSPRYKIIEKKQPVAFWCNPISGHNTLYWYLQNLGQGPELLIRYENEEAVDDSQLPKDRFSAERLKGVDSTLKIQPAELGDSAVYLCASSFGNRVYGYTFGSGTRLTVV.

This clonotype was found a few times. One end of the junction does not line up with germline, which may come from a read error. V and J are TRBV28 and TRBJ2-4; the match to TRBD1 covers 9 bases. Germline V gene data show CDR1 as MDHEN and CDR2 as SYDVKM. The CDR3 extends over 14 amino acids. CDR3 sequence reads: CASSRTGEANIKYF. CDR3 nucleotide sequence: TGTGCCAGCAGTAGGACAGGGGAGGCAAACATTAAGTACTTC. Complete variable domain (other parts from reference TRBV28 and TRBJ2-4): DVKVTQSSRYLVKRTGEKVFLECVQDMDHENMFWYRQDPGLGLRLIYFSYDVKMKEKGDIPEGYSVSREKKERFSLILESASTNQTSMYLCASSRTGEANIKYFGAGTRLSVL.

This clonotype was seen ten or more times. The chain joins TRBV29-1 to TRBJ1-2, with D possibly being TRBD1 (5 bases). CDR3 length: 12 amino acids. The germline CDR1 and CDR2 sequences are SQVTM and ANQGSEA. V was cut by 4 bases and J by 7 bases, with 13 bases left in between. CDR3 sequence reads: CSVGLGVGGYTF. The DNA for the CDR3 is TGCAGCGTTGGTTTGGGGGTAGGTGGCTACACCTTC.

The sample holds a few counts of this clonotype. V gene TRBV5-6 combines with J gene TRBJ2-7, with no clear D. Trimming shortened V by 1 base and J by 6 bases, and 8 bases separated the two germline ends. The germline gives CDR1 SGHDT, CDR2 YYEEEE. CDR3 length: 12 amino acids. CDR3 protein: CASSLQDGEQYF. CDR3 coding DNA: TGTGCCAGCAGCTTGCAGGACGGCGAGCAGTACTTC.

This clonotype was picked up many times. The rearrangement joins TRBV25-1 to TRBJ2-7, with a possible D match to TRBD1 (6 bases). The CDR3 has 17 amino acids. V was cut by 3 bases and J by 0 bases, with 18 bases left in between. Germline CDR1 reads MGHDK; CDR2 reads SYGVNS. This chain's CDR3 is CASSDLPGDPTSYEQYF. The CDR3 DNA sequence: TGTGCCAGCAGTGATCTACCAGGGGACCCCACCTCCTACGAGCAGTACTTC.

The chain is built from TRBV19 and TRBJ1-1; D is possibly TRBD1 (5 bases). This CDR3 contains 15 residues. Deletions cut 9 bases from V and 4 bases from J, with 21 bases between. The germline V gene encodes CDR1 LNHDA and CDR2 SQIVND (reference sequence). CDR3 sequence: CASEGGGKTATEAFF. The CDR3 DNA sequence: TGTGCCAGCGAAGGCGGGGGGAAGACGGCCACTGAAGCTTTCTTT.

The chain employs TRBV4-1 and TRBJ2-4, with TRBD2 as a possible D gene (6 bases). CDR3 length: 18 residues. Germline V gives CDR1 MGHRA, CDR2 YSYEKL. Trimming left V 0 bases short and J 1 base short, with 16 bases between. This chain's CDR3 is CASSQDGSPGGAKNIQYF. In DNA, the CDR3 is TGCGCCAGCAGCCAAGATGGCAGTCCTGGAGGGGCCAAAAACATTCAGTACTTC.

This rearrangement joins TRBV12-3 or TRBV12-4 to TRBJ2-5; TRBD2 agrees at 9 bases. The CDR3 totals 15 residues. V lost 5 bases and J lost 6; bases outside the gene matches: 10. The CDR3 DNA is TGTGCCAGCAGTCACTTTAGCGGGAGCGAAAAGACCCAGTACTTC. Its protein product is CASSHFSGSEKTQYF.

This clonotype was seen at least ten times. The chain uses TRBV5-1 and TRBJ2-7, with a possible D match to TRBD1 (5 bases). Germline V gene data show CDR1 as SGHRS and CDR2 as YFSETQ. This CDR3 spans 14 amino acids. V was trimmed by 2 bases and J by 2 bases, leaving 11 bases between them. In DNA form, the CDR3 reads TGCGCCAGCAGCTTATTGGACAACACCTACGAGCAGTACTTC. Translation: CASSLLDNTYEQYF.

This clonotype was seen at least ten times. In DNA, the CDR3 is TGTGCCAGTAGTATAGACGGGAGTATGTCCACTGAAGCTTTCTTT. Translated: CASSIDGSMSTEAFF. The rearrangement uses TRBV19 and TRBJ1-1; D is unclear. Between the trimmed V and J ends, which lost 0 bases and 4 bases, there was a span of 12 bases. There are 15 residues in the CDR3. CDR1 is LNHDA, CDR2 SQIVND, per germline (reference sequence). The variable domain in full, completed from reference TRBV19 and TRBJ1-1, reads DGGITQSPKYLFRKEGQNVTLSCEQNLNHDAMYWYRQDPGQGLRLIYYSQIVNDFQKGDIAEGYSVSREKKESFPLTVTSAQKNPTAFYLCASSIDGSMSTEAFFGQGTRLTVV.

At least ten counts were recorded for this clonotype. Here the CDR3 reads CASSFLQDSYEQYF. The CDR3 nucleotides read TGTGCCAGCAGTTTTTTGCAGGACTCCTACGAGCAGTACTTC. This chain joins TRBV12-3 or TRBV12-4 and TRBJ2-7, with D hard to call. The CDR3 is made up of 14 amino acids. V shed 3 bases and J shed 0 bases, with 9 bases lying between them.

V is TRBV30 and J is TRBJ1-6; D gene unclear. The CDR3 is made up of 14 amino acids. Trimming shortened V by 4 bases and J by 11 bases, and 18 bases separated the two germline ends. Per the germline V gene, CDR1 is GTSNPN and CDR2 is SVGIG (reference sequence). The CDR3 DNA sequence: TGTGCCTGGATCACTGATCGGGGTATTCCACCCCTCCACTTT. The encoded protein is CAWITDRGIPPLHF.

This clonotype was seen many times. The V gene is TRBV7-2, the J gene TRBJ2-5; D possibly uses TRBD1 or TRBD2 (6 bases each). V lost 2 bases, J lost 2 bases, and 12 bases lay in between. The CDR3 is made up of 15 amino acids. From germline, CDR1 is SGHTA and CDR2 FQGNSA. The CDR3 reads CASSLKGGHQETQYF. CDR3 in DNA: TGTGCCAGCAGCTTAAAAGGGGGGCATCAAGAGACCCAGTACTTC.

This clonotype occurred many times. The chain recombines TRBV14 with TRBJ2-2; no reliable D call. Germline CDR1 reads SGHDN; CDR2 reads FVKESK. CDR3 length: 14 amino acids. V lost 2 bases and J lost 4, with 8 bases in between. In DNA form, the CDR3 reads TGTGCCAGCAGCCAAAACCCGGGCACCGGGGAGCTGTTTTTT. Protein product: CASSQNPGTGELFF.